The present entry profiles one T cell receptor (beta chain) with its context. The data derive from a study of blood T cell repertoires in COVID-19. The protocol was immunoSEQ multiplex PCR, while the TCRdb copy is restricted to in-frame clones and leaves out a portion. In the table there are about 76,000 clones, around 90% of which are singletons. This CDR3 has 13 amino acids. CDR1 is LNHDA, CDR2 SQIVND, per germline (reference sequence). J gave up 8 bases and V 5 bases, and 8 bases lay outside the gene matches. This chain joins TRBV19 and TRBJ1-1, with TRBD1 matching 7 bases. The material sequenced was peripheral blood. The clonotype originates from a woman in her 50s in a cohort sampled during active COVID-19. CDR3 nucleotide sequence: TGTGCCAGTAGTCTTGGGACAGAGTGGGAAGCTTTCTTT. The encoded protein is CASSLGTEWEAFF.